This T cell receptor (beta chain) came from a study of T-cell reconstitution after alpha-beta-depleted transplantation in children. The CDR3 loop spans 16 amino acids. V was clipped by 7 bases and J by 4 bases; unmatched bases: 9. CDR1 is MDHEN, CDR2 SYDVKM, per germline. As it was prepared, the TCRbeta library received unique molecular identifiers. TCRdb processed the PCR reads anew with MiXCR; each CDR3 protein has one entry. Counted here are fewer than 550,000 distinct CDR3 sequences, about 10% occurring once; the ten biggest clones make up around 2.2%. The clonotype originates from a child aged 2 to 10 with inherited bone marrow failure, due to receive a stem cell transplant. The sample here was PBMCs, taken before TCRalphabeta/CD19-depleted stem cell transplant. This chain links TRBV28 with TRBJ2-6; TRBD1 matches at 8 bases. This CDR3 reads CASIPGQVSGANVLTF. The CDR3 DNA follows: TGTGCCAGCATTCCGGGACAGGTTTCAGGGGCCAACGTCCTGACTTTC. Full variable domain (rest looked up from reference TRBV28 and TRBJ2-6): DVKVTQSSRYLVKRTGEKVFLECVQDMDHENMFWYRQDPGLGLRLIYFSYDVKMKEKGDIPEGYSVSREKKERFSLILESASTNQTSMYLCASIPGQVSGANVLTFGAGSRLTVL.